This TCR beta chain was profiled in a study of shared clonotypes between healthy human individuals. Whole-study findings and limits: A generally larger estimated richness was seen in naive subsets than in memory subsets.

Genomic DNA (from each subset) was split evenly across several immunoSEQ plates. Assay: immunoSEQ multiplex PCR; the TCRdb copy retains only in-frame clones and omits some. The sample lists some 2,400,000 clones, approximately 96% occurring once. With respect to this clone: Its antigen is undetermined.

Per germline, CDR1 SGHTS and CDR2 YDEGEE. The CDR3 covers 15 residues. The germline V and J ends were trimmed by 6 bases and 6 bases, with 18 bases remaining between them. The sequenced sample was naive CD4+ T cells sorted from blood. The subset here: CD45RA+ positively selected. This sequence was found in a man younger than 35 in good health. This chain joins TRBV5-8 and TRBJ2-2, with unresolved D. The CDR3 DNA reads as TGTGCCAGCACCCGGAAGGCAGCGAGCTCCGGGGAGCTGTTTTTT. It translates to CASTRKAASSGELFF. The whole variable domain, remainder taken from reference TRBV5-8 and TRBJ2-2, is EAGVTQSPTHLIKTRGQQATLRCSPISGHTSVYWYQQALGLGLQFLLWYDEGEERNRGNFPPRFSGRQFPNYSSELNVNALELEDSALYLCASTRKAASSGELFFGEGSRLTVL.